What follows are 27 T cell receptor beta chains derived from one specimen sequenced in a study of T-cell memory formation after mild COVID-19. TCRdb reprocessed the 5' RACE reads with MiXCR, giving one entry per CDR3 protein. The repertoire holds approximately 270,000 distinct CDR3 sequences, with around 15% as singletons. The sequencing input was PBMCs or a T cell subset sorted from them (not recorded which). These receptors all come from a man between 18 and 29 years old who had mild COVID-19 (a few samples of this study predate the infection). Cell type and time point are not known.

The CDR3 nucleotides read TGTGCCAGTGCCAGGGGAACCTATAATTCACCCCTCCACTTT. Translating it yields CASARGTYNSPLHF. V gene TRBV7-2 combines with J gene TRBJ1-6, with a possible D match to TRBD1 (6 bases). Trimming removed 9 bases from V and 2 bases from J, with 11 bases in between. This CDR3 has 14 amino acids. Per the germline V gene, CDR1 is SGHTA and CDR2 is FQGNSA.

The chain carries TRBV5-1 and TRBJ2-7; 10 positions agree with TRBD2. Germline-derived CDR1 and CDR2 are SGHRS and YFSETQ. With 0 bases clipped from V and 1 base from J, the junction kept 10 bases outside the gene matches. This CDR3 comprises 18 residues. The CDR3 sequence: CASSLGPQASGGSYEQYF. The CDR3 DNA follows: TGCGCCAGCAGCTTGGGACCCCAGGCTAGCGGGGGTTCCTACGAGCAGTACTTC.

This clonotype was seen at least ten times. The CDR3 nucleotides are TGTGCCAGCAGTTCCCGGGGAAGCTCCTATAATTCACCCCTCCACTTT. Its translation: CASSSRGSSYNSPLHF. The rearrangement uses TRBV27 and TRBJ1-6; D gene uncertain. Trimming removed 4 bases at V and 0 bases at J, with 10 bases between. The CDR3 covers 16 residues. The germline CDR1 and CDR2 sequences are MNHEY and SMNVEV (reference sequence).

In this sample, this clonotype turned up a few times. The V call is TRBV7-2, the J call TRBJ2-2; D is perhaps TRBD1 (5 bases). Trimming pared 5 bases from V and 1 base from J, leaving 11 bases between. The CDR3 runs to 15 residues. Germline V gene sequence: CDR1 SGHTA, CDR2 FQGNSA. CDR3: CASSLYGQNTGELFF. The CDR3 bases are TGTGCCAGCAGCCTGTACGGACAGAACACCGGGGAGCTGTTTTTT.

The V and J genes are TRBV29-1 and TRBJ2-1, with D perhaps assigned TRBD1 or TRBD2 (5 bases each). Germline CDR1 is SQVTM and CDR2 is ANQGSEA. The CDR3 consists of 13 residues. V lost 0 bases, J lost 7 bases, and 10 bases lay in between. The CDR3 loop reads CSVEDREINEQFF. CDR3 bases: TGCAGCGTTGAAGACAGGGAGATAAATGAGCAGTTCTTC.

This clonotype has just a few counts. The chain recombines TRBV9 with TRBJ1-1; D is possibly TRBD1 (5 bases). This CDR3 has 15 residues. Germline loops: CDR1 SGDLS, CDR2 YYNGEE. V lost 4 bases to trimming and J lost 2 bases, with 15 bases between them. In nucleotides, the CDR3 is TGTGCCAGCAGCCCCGCCGGGGCGGGAAACACTGAAGCTTTCTTT. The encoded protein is CASSPAGAGNTEAFF.

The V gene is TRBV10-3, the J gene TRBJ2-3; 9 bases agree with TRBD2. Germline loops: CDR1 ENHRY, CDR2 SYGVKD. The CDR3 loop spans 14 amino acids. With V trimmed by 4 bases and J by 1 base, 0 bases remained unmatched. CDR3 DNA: TGTGCCATCAGTGGGACTAGCGGCACAGATACGCAGTATTTT. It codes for CAISGTSGTDTQYF.

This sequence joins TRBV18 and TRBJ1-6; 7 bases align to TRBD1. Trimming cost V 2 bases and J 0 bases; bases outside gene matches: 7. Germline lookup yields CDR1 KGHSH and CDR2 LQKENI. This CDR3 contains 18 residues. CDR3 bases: TGTGCCAGCTCACCAAGGGACAGCTTTAGCTCCTATAATTCACCCCTCCACTTT. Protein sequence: CASSPRDSFSSYNSPLHF.

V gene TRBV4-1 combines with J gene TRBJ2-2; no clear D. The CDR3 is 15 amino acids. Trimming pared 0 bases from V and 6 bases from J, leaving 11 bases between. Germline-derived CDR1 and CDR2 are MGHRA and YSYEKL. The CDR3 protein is CASSQEPPGSGELFF. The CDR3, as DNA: TGCGCCAGCAGCCAAGAACCCCCCGGGTCCGGGGAGCTGTTTTTT.

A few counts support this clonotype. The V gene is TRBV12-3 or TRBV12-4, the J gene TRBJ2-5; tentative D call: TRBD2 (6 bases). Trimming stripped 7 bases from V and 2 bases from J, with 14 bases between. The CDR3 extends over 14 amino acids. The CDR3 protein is CASTPGLPQETQYF. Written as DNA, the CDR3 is TGTGCCAGCACCCCGGGACTCCCGCAAGAGACCCAGTACTTC.

The CDR3 coding sequence is TGTGCCAGCCAACGGGACTGGAACACTGAAGCTTTCTTT. Its protein is CASQRDWNTEAFF. The chain links TRBV6-2 or TRBV6-3 to TRBJ1-1; tentatively, D is TRBD1 (5 bases). There are 13 residues in the CDR3. V lost 8 bases to trimming and J lost 1 base, with 11 bases between them. The germline V gene has CDR1 MNHEY and CDR2 SVGEGT.

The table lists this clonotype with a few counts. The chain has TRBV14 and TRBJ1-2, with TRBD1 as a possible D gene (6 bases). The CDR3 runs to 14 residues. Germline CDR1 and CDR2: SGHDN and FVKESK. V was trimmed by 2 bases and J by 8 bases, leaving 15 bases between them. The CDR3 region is CASSQNMGAGGYTF. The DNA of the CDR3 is TGTGCCAGCAGCCAAAACATGGGGGCAGGAGGCTACACCTTC.

The CDR3 nucleotides read TGTGCCAGCAGACCGACTAGCGGGGACGTAAACACCGGGGAGCTGTTTTTT. It yields the protein CASRPTSGDVNTGELFF. The chain couples TRBV6-1 to TRBJ2-2, with 11 bases identical to TRBD2. CDR3 size: 17 residues. Germline-derived CDR1 and CDR2 are MNHNS and SASEGT. V trimming: 6 bases; J trimming: 2 bases; junction bases outside the gene matches: 8.

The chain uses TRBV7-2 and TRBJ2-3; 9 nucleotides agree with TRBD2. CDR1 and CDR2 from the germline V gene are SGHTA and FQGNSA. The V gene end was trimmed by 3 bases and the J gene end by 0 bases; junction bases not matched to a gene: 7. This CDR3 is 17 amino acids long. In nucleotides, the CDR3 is TGTGCCAGCAGCTTGCCCGCAAGCGGGGGGAGCACAGATACGCAGTATTTT. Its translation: CASSLPASGGSTDTQYF. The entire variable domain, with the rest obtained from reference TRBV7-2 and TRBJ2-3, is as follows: GAGVSQSPSNKVTEKGKDVELRCDPISGHTALYWYRQSLGQGLEFLIYFQGNSAPDKSGLPSDRFSAERTGGSVSTLTIQRTQQEDSAVYLCASSLPASGGSTDTQYFGPGTRLTVL.

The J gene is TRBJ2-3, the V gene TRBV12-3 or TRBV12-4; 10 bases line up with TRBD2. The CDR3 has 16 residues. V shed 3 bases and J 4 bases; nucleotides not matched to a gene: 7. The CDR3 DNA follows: TGTGCCAGCAGTTTTTCAGCTAGCGGGGGCTCAGATACGCAGTATTTT. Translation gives CASSFSASGGSDTQYF.

Here the CDR3 reads CASSLGVEYNEQFF. The CDR3 coding sequence is TGCGCCAGCAGCTTAGGTGTAGAATACAATGAGCAGTTCTTC. The chain employs TRBV5-1 and TRBJ2-1, with unresolved D. There are 14 residues in the CDR3. The ends were cut back, 2 bases at V and 4 bases at J, with 10 bases in the middle. From germline, CDR1 is SGHRS and CDR2 YFSETQ.

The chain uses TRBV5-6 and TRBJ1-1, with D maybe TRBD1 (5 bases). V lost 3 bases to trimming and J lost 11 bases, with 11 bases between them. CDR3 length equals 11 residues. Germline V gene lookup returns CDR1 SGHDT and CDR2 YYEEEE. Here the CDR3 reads CASSWGSEAFF. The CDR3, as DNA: TGTGCCAGCAGCTGGGGGAGTGAGGCTTTCTTT. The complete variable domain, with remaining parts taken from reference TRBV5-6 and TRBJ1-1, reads DAGVTQSPTHLIKTRGQQVTLRCSPKSGHDTVSWYQQALGQGPQFIFQYYEEEERQRGNFPDRFSGHQFPNYSSELNVNALLLGDSALYLCASSWGSEAFFGQGTRLTVV.

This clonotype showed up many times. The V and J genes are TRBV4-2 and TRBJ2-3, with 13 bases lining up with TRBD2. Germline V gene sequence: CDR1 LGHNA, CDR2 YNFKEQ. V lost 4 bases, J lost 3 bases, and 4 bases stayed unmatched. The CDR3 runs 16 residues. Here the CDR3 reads CASSPTSGGGTDTQYF. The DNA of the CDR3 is TGTGCCAGCAGCCCTACTAGCGGGGGGGGGACAGATACGCAGTATTTT.

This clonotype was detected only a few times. CDR3 region: CASSRGKRGAFF. CDR3 in DNA: TGCGCCAGCAGCCGGGGAAAACGAGGAGCTTTCTTT. V and J are TRBV4-1 and TRBJ1-1; D unclear. Germline CDR1 reads MGHRA; CDR2 reads YSYEKL. The V and J ends lost 4 bases and 10 bases respectively, with 13 bases between them. The CDR3 totals 12 residues.

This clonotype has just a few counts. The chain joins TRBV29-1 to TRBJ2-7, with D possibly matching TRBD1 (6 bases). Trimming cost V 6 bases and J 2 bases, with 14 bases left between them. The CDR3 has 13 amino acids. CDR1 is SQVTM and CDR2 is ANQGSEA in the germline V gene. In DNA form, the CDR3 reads TGCAGCGTCCTCGAGCAGGGGCCCTACGAGCAGTACTTC. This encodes CSVLEQGPYEQYF.

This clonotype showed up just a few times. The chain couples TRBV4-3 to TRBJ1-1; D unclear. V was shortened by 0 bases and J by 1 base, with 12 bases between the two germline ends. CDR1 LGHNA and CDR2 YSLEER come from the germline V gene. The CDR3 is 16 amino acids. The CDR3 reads CASSQDPPRENTEAFF. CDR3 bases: TGCGCCAGCAGCCAAGACCCCCCCCGCGAGAACACTGAAGCTTTCTTT.

Here the CDR3 reads CASSYGTGEYGYTF. DNA for the CDR3: TGCGCCAGCAGCTACGGGACAGGGGAATATGGCTACACCTTC. The J gene is TRBJ1-2, the V gene TRBV5-1, with 10 bases matching TRBD1. Germline V lookup: CDR1 SGHRS, CDR2 YFSETQ. V trimming: 3 bases; J trimming: 5 bases; junction bases outside the gene matches: 4. The CDR3 length is 14 residues.

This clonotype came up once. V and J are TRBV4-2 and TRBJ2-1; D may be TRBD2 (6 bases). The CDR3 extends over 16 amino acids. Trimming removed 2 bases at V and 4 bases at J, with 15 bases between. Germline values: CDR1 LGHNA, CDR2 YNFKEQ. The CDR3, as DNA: TGTGCCAGCAGCCAAATACGGGGGACTTTATACAATGAGCAGTTCTTC. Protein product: CASSQIRGTLYNEQFF.

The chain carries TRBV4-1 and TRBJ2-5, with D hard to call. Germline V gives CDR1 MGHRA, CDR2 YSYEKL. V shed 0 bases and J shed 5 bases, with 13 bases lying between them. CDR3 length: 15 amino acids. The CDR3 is CASSQDFSPQETQYF. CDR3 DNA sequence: TGCGCCAGCAGCCAAGATTTCAGCCCTCAGGAGACCCAGTACTTC.

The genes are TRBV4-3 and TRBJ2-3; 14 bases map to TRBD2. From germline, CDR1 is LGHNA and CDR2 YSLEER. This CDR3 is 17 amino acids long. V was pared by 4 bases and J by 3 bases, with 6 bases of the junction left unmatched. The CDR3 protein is CASSLGLAGETTDTQYF. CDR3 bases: TGCGCCAGCAGCCTGGGACTAGCGGGGGAAACTACAGATACGCAGTATTTT.

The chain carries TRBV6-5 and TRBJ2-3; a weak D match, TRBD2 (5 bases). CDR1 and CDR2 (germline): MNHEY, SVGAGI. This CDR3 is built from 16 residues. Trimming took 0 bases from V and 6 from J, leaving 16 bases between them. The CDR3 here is CASSYSKVPGVDTQYF. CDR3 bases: TGTGCCAGCAGTTACTCGAAGGTTCCCGGGGTGGATACGCAGTATTTT.

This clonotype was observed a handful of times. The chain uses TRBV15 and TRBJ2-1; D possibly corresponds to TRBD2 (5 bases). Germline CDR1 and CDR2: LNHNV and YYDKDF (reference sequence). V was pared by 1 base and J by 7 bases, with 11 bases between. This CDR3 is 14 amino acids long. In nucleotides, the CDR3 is TGTGCCACCAGCAGAGCCACTAGAGAGAATGAGCAGTTCTTC. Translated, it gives CATSRATRENEQFF.